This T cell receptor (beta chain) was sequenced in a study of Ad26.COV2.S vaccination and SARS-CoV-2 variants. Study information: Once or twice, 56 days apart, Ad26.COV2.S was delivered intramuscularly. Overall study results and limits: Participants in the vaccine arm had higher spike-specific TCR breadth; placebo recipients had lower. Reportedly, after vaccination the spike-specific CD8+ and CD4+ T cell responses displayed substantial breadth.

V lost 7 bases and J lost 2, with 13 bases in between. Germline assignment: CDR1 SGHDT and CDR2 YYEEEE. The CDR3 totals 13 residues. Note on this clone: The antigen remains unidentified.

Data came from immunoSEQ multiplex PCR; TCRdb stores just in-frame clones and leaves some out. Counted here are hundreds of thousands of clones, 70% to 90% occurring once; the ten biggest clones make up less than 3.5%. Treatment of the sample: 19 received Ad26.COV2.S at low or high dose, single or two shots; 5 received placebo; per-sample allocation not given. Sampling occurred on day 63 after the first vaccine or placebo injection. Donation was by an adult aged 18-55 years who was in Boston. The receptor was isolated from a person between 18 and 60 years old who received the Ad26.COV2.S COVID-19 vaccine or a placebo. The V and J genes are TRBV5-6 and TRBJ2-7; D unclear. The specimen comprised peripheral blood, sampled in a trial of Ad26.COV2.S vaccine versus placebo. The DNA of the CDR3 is TGTGCCAGCTCCTCGGCGGACGCCTACGAGCAGTACTTC. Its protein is CASSSADAYEQYF.